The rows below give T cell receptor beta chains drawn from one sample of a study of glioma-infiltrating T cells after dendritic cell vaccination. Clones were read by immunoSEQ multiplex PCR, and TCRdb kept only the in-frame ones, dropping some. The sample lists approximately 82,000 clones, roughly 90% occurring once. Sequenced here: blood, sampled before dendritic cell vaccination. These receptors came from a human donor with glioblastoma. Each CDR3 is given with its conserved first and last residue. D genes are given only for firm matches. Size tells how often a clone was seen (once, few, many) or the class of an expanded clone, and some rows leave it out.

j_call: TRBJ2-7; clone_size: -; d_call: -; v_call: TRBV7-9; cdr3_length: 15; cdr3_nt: TGTGCCAGCACCTTGGGGGGTACTACAACCTACGAGCAGTACTTC; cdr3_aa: CASTLGGTTTYEQYF
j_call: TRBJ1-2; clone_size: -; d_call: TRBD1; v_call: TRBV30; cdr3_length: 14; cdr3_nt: TGTGCCTGGAGGCCGGGACAGGGTGGCTATGGCTACACCTTC; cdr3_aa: CAWRPGQGGYGYTF
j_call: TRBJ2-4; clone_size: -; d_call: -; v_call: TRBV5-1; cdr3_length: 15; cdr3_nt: TGCGCCAGCAGCCCCGGCGGCCCCCAAGGGGACATTCAGTACTTC; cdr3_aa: CASSPGGPQGDIQYF
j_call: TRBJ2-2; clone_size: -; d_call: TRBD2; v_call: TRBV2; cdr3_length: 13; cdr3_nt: TGTGCCAGCAACCCTAGCGGAACCGGGGAGCTGTTTTTT; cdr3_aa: CASNPSGTGELFF
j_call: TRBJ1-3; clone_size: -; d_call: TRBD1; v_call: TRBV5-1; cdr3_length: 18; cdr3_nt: TGCGCCAGCAGCCTTCCCGGGACAGGGGGTAGCTCTGGAAACACCATATATTTT; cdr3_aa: CASSLPGTGGSSGNTIYF
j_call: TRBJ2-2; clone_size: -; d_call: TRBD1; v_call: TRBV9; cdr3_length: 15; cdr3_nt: TGTGCCAGCAGCCCACAGGGGGAATTTGGCGGGGAGCTGTTTTTT; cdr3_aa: CASSPQGEFGGELFF
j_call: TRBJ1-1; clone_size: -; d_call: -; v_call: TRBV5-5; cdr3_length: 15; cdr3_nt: TGTGCCAGCAGCTTGCTCCTCCCCTTGAACACTGAAGCTTTCTTT; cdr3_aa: CASSLLLPLNTEAFF
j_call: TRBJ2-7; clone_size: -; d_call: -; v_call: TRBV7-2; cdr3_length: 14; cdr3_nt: TGTGCCAGCAGCTTACAGGGAATAAGCTCCGAGCAGTACTTC; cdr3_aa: CASSLQGISSEQYF
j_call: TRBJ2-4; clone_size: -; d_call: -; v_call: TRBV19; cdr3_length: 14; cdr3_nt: TGTGCCAGTAAAAGCGGGCTAGCCAAAAACATTCAGTACTTC; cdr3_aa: CASKSGLAKNIQYF
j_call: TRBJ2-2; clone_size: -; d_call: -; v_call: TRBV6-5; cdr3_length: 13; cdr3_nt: TGTGCCAGCAGAGACAGAAGCACCGGGGAGCTGTTTTTT; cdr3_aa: CASRDRSTGELFF
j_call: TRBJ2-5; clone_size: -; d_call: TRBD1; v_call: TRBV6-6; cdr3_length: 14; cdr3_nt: TGTGCCAGCAGTCCCGACAGGGGGGGAGAGACCCAGTACTTC; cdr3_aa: CASSPDRGGETQYF
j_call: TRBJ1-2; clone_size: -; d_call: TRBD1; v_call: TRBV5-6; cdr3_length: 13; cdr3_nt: TGTGCCAGCAGTGCCGGGACAGGGGTCGGCTACACCTTC; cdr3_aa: CASSAGTGVGYTF
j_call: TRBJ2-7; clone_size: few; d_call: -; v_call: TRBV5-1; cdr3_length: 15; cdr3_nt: TGCGCCAGCAGCTTGGCCCAGGTTATAGTCGACGAGCAGTACTTC; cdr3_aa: CASSLAQVIVDEQYF
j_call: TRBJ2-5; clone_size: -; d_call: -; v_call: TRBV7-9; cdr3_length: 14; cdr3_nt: TGTGCCAGCAGCTTAGGCACAGCCCAAGAGACCCAGTACTTC; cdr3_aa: CASSLGTAQETQYF
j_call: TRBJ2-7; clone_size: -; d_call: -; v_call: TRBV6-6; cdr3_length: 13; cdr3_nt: TGTGCCAGCAGTTCAGAGACAGTCTACGAGCAGTACTTC; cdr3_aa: CASSSETVYEQYF
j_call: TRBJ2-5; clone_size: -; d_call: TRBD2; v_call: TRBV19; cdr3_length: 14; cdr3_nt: TGTGCCAGTAGGCTAGCGGGAGCCCAAGAGACCCAGTACTTC; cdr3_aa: CASRLAGAQETQYF
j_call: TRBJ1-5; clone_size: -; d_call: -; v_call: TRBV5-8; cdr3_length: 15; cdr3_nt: TGTGCCAGCAGTTCGGGACTCAGAAATAATCAGCCCCAGCATTTT; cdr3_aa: CASSSGLRNNQPQHF
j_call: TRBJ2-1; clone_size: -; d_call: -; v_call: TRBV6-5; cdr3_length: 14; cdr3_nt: TGTGCCAGCAGTTACGTGGGCGCCTCCAATGAGCAGTTCTTC; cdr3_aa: CASSYVGASNEQFF
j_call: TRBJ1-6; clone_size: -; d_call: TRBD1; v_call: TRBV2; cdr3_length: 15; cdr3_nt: TGTGCCAGCAGGAACACCGGGACAGGGGATTCACCCCTCCACTTT; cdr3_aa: CASRNTGTGDSPLHF
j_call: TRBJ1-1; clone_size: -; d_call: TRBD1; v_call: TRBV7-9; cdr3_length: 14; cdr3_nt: TGTGCCAGCAGCGAACAGGGGATCAACACTGAAGCTTTCTTT; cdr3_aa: CASSEQGINTEAFF
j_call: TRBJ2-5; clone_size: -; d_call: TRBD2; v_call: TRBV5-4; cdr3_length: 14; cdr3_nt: TGTGCCAGCAGCGCCCGGGGGGGGAGGGAGACCCAGTACTTC; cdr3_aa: CASSARGGRETQYF
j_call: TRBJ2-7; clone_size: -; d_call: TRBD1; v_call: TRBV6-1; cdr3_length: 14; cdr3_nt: TGTGCCAGCAGGGATACAGGGACAGCCTACGAGCAGTACTTC; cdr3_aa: CASRDTGTAYEQYF
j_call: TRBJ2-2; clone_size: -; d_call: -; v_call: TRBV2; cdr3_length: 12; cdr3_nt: TGTGCCATCGCGGGCCGCCCCGGGGAGCTGTTTTTT; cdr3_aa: CAIAGRPGELFF
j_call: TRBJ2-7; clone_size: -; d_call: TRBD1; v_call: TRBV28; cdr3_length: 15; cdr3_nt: TGTGCCAGCCTATCCGGGACAGGGGGAGACTACGAGCAGTACTTC; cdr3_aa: CASLSGTGGDYEQYF
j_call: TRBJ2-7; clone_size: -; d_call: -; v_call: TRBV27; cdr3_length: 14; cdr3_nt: TGTGCCAGCAGTTCCCTCGTGAGCTCCTACGAGCAGTACTTC; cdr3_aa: CASSSLVSSYEQYF
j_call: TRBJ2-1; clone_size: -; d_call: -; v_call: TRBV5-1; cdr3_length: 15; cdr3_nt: TGCGCCAGCAGCTTGGGACTAGGCTCCTACAATGAGCAGTTCTTC; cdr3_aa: CASSLGLGSYNEQFF
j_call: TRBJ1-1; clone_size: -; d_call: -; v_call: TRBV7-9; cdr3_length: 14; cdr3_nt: TGTGCCAGCAGCTCTGGACTCCCGAACACTGAAGCTTTCTTT; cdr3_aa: CASSSGLPNTEAFF
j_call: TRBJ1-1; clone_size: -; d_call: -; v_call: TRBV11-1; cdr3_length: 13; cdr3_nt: TGTGCCAGCAGCTGGGCCCCGAACACTGAAGCTTTCTTT; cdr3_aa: CASSWAPNTEAFF
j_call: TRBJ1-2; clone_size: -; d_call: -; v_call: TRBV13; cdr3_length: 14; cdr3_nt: TGTGCCAGCAGCTTGGCCCTTCGCAGCTATGGCTACACCTTC; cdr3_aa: CASSLALRSYGYTF
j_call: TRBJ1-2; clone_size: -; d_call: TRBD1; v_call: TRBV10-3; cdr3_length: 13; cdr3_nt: TGTGCCCTCCGGGACAGTGCTAACTATGGCTACACCTTC; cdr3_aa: CALRDSANYGYTF
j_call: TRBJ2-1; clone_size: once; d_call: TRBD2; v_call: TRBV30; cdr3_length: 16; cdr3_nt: TGTGCCTGGAAGGGAGCGGGAGGAAGCTCCTACAATGAGCAGTTCTTC; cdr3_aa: CAWKGAGGSSYNEQFF
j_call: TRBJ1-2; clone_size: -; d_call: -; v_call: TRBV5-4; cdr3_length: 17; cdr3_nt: TGTGCCAGCAGCTTGGGGTGGCAGGGTTCGTCTAACTATGGCTACACCTTC; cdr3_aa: CASSLGWQGSSNYGYTF
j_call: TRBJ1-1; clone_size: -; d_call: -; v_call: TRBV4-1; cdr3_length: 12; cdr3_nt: TGCGCCAGCAGCCCGGCGGGCACTGAAGCTTTCTTT; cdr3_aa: CASSPAGTEAFF
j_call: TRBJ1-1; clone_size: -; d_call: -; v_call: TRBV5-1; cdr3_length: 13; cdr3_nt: TGCGCCAGCAGCTTGGCCGTAGGGGCTGAAGCTTTCTTT; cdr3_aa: CASSLAVGAEAFF
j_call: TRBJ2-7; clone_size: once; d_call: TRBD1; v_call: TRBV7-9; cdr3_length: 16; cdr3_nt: TGTGCCAGCAGCACAGGTGGGGGACAGGGACCCTACGAGCAGTACTTC; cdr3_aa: CASSTGGGQGPYEQYF
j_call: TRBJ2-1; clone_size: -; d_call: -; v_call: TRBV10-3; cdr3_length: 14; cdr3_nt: TGTGCCATCAGTCCCTCGAGCACTTACAATGAGCAGTTCTTC; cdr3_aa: CAISPSSTYNEQFF
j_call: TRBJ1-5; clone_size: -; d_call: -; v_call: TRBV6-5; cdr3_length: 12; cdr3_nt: TGTGCCAGCAATAGAGCTGGTCAGCCCCAGCATTTT; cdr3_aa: CASNRAGQPQHF
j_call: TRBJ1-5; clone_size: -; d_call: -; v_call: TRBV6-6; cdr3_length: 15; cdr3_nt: TGTGCCAGCACCCACCTGGGGGGGAAGAATCAGCCCCAGCATTTT; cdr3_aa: CASTHLGGKNQPQHF
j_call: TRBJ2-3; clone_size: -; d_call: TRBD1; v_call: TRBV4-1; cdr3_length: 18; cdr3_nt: TGCGCCAGCAGTCAAGGGATAACGGCAGGGGGATCCCATGCTACGCAGTATTTT; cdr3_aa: CASSQGITAGGSHATQYF
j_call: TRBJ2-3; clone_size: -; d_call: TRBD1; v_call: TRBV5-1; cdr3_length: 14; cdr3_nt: TGCGCCAGCAGCTCCGGGACAGGGGATTATACGCAGTATTTT; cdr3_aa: CASSSGTGDYTQYF
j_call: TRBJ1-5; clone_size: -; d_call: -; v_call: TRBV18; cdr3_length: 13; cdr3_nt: TGTGCCAGCTCACCGTCAAGAGATCAGCCCCAGCATTTT; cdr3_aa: CASSPSRDQPQHF
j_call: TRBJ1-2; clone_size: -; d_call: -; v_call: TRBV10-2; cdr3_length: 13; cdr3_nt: TGCGCCAGCAGCCCCCGGGAACCCTATGGCTACACCTTC; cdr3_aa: CASSPREPYGYTF